This is a list of T cell receptor beta chains from one sample in a study of OX40 agonist ivuxolimab in advanced cancers. The protocol was immunoSEQ multiplex PCR, while the TCRdb copy is restricted to in-frame clones and leaves out a portion. The data show about 70,000 clones, with over 70% seen just once and around 5% held by the top ten. The starting material was CD4+ or CD8+ T cells sorted from blood, obtained in a trial of the OX40 agonist ivuxolimab. Source of these receptors: an adult with an advanced solid tumor such as melanoma, head and neck, liver or kidney cancer. Both conserved end residues are part of each CDR3. The order of the fields is clone size, J gene, V gene, D gene, CDR3 DNA, CDR3 protein. D genes are given only for firm matches. For some rows the clone size is stated as once, few or many, or as a class when expanded; others skip it.

.	TRBJ2-1	TRBV18	TRBD2	TGTGCCAGCTCACCACCTGGCGGGAGGGCGTCCAATGAGCAGTTCTTC	CASSPPGGRASNEQFF
.	TRBJ2-7	TRBV4-2	TRBD2	TGTGCCAGCAGCCAAGAAAACGGGAGGGCCGTACACGAGCAGTACTTC	CASSQENGRAVHEQYF
.	TRBJ1-3	TRBV18	TRBD1	TGTGCCAGCTCACCGGGGACAGGACCTCTAGACACCATATATTTT	CASSPGTGPLDTIYF
.	TRBJ1-5	TRBV27	.	TGTGCCAGCAGTTTAAAAGGGTTTAGTAGTCAGCCCCAGCATTTT	CASSLKGFSSQPQHF
few	TRBJ2-7	TRBV2	.	TGTGCCAGCACAAAAGCGGACTCCTACGAGCAGTACTTC	CASTKADSYEQYF
.	TRBJ2-3	TRBV27	.	TGTGCCAGCAGTCTCTGGGGAGGGGGGGTTTCTAGTCCGCAGTATTTT	CASSLWGGGVSSPQYF
.	TRBJ1-2	TRBV9	TRBD1	TGTGCCAGCAGCGTAGGGACAGGGAGGAACTATGGTTACACCTTC	CASSVGTGRNYGYTF
.	TRBJ1-2	TRBV4-3	.	TGCGCCAGCAGCCAAGAAAGTGGCTACACCTTC	CASSQESGYTF
.	TRBJ1-4	TRBV2	.	TGTGCCAGCAGTGAAGCAACAGGGAGGAACGAAAAACTGTTTTTT	CASSEATGRNEKLFF
.	TRBJ2-1	TRBV5-1	.	TGCGCCAGCAGTTCTGGGACCAGGATCTACAATGAGCAGTTCTTC	CASSSGTRIYNEQFF
.	TRBJ2-1	TRBV21-1	.	TGTGCCAGCAGCAAAAGGACTAGCGGGAGCAATGAGCAGTTCTTC	CASSKRTSGSNEQFF
.	TRBJ2-5	TRBV7-9	TRBD1	TGTGCCAGCAGCGGATGGACAGGGGGCGAGGAGACCCAGTACTTC	CASSGWTGGEETQYF
.	TRBJ1-3	TRBV29-1	.	TGCAGCGTTATTTTCAGGGGTCCAAACACCATATATTTT	CSVIFRGPNTIYF
.	TRBJ1-2	TRBV2	.	TGTGCCAGCAGTGAAGAGGGTATCGGCTATGGCTACACCTTC	CASSEEGIGYGYTF
.	TRBJ1-6	TRBV9	.	TGTGCCAGCAGCAGGACCCAACTGGATTCACCCCTCCACTTT	CASSRTQLDSPLHF
.	TRBJ2-7	TRBV29-1	.	TGCAGCGTTAAATCACAGCACGAGTCCTACGAGCAGTACTTC	CSVKSQHESYEQYF
.	TRBJ2-1	TRBV7-2	TRBD1	TGTGCCAGCAGCAACCGGGACAGGGCCGATCAGTTCTTC	CASSNRDRADQFF
.	TRBJ2-7	TRBV6-5	.	TGTGCCAGCAGTTACTCGATGCAGGGGGGTTACGAGCAGTACTTC	CASSYSMQGGYEQYF
.	TRBJ1-1	TRBV18	.	TGTGCCAGCTCACGGTCCTTGGAGTCCTTTCAGAACACTGAAGCTTTCTTT	CASSRSLESFQNTEAFF
.	TRBJ1-1	TRBV9	.	TGTGCCAGCGCGGGGAGAACCGATGAAGCTTTCTTT	CASAGRTDEAFF
.	TRBJ1-1	TRBV10-3	.	TGTGCCATCCAATCGGGACGGGGGAACACTGAAGCTTTCTTT	CAIQSGRGNTEAFF
.	TRBJ1-4	TRBV4-1	.	TGCGCCAGCAGCCAAGTAATCCAGGGCGAAAAACTGTTTTTT	CASSQVIQGEKLFF
.	TRBJ1-2	TRBV9	.	TGTGCCAGCAGCGTAAGTCTGGGGGCCCGTGGCTACACCTTC	CASSVSLGARGYTF
.	TRBJ1-4	TRBV10-1	.	TGCGCCAGCAGTGAAGCGACCGGGAATACCGAAAAACTGTTTTTT	CASSEATGNTEKLFF
.	TRBJ2-3	TRBV7-9	TRBD1	TGTGCCAGCAGCTTAGTAGGGGGCGACTCAGATACGCAGTATTTT	CASSLVGGDSDTQYF
.	TRBJ2-7	TRBV19	.	TGTGCCAGTAGTACCACGGCGGGGCGCAATCGGTACGAGCAGTACTTC	CASSTTAGRNRYEQYF
.	TRBJ1-2	TRBV6-5	.	TGTGCCAGCACCCACTCGGGCAGGGAATACTATGGCTACACCTTC	CASTHSGREYYGYTF